These 9 T cell receptor beta chains came from one sample sequenced in a study of blood T cell repertoires in COVID-19. Data came from immunoSEQ multiplex PCR; TCRdb stores just in-frame clones and leaves some out. Among around 160,000 clones listed, 80% to 90% were seen once. Sequencing used peripheral blood. The receptors originated from a man in his late teens or twenties with COVID-19, enrolled during active disease.

This clone has more than one count but fewer than ten. V usage is TRBV27 and J usage is TRBJ1-2; D is unresolved. V lost 2 bases to trimming and J lost 0 bases, with 10 bases between them. The germline V gene encodes CDR1 MNHEY and CDR2 SMNVEV (reference sequence). CDR3 length: 15 amino acids. The CDR3 sequence: CASSLGPNSNYGYTF. CDR3 nucleotides: TGTGCCAGCAGTTTAGGGCCGAACTCTAACTATGGCTACACCTTC.

The rearrangement uses TRBV7-2 and TRBJ1-5, with TRBD1 identical over 7 bases. CDR1 SGHTA and CDR2 FQGNSA come from the germline V gene. Germline trimming cut 4 bases from V and 3 bases from J; bases unmatched to any gene: 3. This CDR3 is built from 14 residues. The chain's CDR3 is CASSSQGYNQPQHF. The CDR3 coding sequence is TGTGCCAGCAGCTCACAGGGGTACAATCAGCCCCAGCATTTT.

This clone showed up just once. The J gene is TRBJ2-7, the V gene TRBV7-2, with 9 bases identical to TRBD1. CDR1 and CDR2 from the germline V gene are SGHTA and FQGNSA. This CDR3 is 15 amino acids long. The V and J ends lost 3 bases and 2 bases, in that order; junction bases with no gene match: 5. The CDR3 DNA reads TGTGCCAGCAGCTTCGGGACAGGGACTACCTACGAGCAGTACTTC. Amino acids: CASSFGTGTTYEQYF.

The V gene is TRBV28, the J gene TRBJ1-1, with D possibly TRBD1 on 6 matching bases. Germline CDR1 reads MDHEN; CDR2 reads SYDVKM. V dropped 4 bases and J dropped 5 bases, with 20 bases sitting between them. CDR3 length: 16 residues. The CDR3 here is CASSSPIGRGATEAFF. In nucleotides, the CDR3 is TGTGCCAGCAGTTCCCCCATCGGCAGGGGAGCGACTGAAGCTTTCTTT.

The chain has TRBV29-1 and TRBJ2-2; D might be TRBD1 (6 bases). Trimming removed 3 bases at V and 3 bases at J, with 11 bases between. The CDR3 consists of 14 residues. The V gene's germline CDR1 is SQVTM and CDR2 ANQGSEA. CDR3 region: CSVERGLDTGELFF. The CDR3 coding sequence is TGCAGCGTTGAGAGGGGGTTAGACACCGGGGAGCTGTTTTTT.

This chain joins TRBV7-2 and TRBJ2-4, with 14 bases fitting TRBD2. The V segment lost 5 bases and the J segment 8 bases; nucleotides outside the gene matches: 2. The germline gives CDR1 SGHTA, CDR2 FQGNSA. The CDR3 consists of 14 residues. Here the CDR3 DNA reads TGTGCCAGCAGCCGGGGACTAGCGGGAGACATTCAGTACTTC. This gives the protein CASSRGLAGDIQYF.

The J gene is TRBJ1-1, the V gene TRBV14; D ambiguous. This CDR3 is 14 amino acids long. Germline V lookup: CDR1 SGHDN, CDR2 FVKESK. Between the trimmed V and J ends, which lost 0 bases and 4 bases, there was a span of 9 bases. CDR3 in DNA: TGTGCCAGCAGCCAAGAGTCAGGAATCACTGAAGCTTTCTTT. This encodes CASSQESGITEAFF. The full variable domain, in which reference TRBV14 and TRBJ1-1 provide the parts outside the CDR3, is EAGVTQFPSHSVIEKGQTVTLRCDPISGHDNLYWYRRVMGKEIKFLLHFVKESKQDESGMPNNRFLAERTGGTYSTLKVQPAELEDSGVYFCASSQESGITEAFFGQGTRLTVV.

J is TRBJ2-7 and V is TRBV11-3, with 11 bases fitting TRBD2. The CDR3 is 20 residues long. With V trimmed by 0 bases and J by 1 base, 14 bases remained unmatched. The germline V gene encodes CDR1 SGHNT and CDR2 YENEEA. In nucleotides, the CDR3 is TGTGCCAGCAGCTTAGAACTAGCGGGAGTTTTCGGTGGCTTTTCCTACGAGCAGTACTTC. This encodes CASSLELAGVFGGFSYEQYF.

This clone was seen once. The J gene is TRBJ2-7, the V gene TRBV5-1; TRBD2 might be the D (6 bases). Trimming removed 3 bases from V and 0 bases from J, with 22 bases in between. CDR1 SGHRS and CDR2 YFSETQ come from the germline V gene. The CDR3 covers 18 residues. The CDR3 DNA is TGCGCCAGCAGCTCCGACGGTCTAGGGCGGGGAAGCTCCTACGAGCAGTACTTC. It yields the protein CASSSDGLGRGSSYEQYF.